A single sample gave rise to the 26 T cell receptor beta chains below, sequenced in a study of technical replicates of blood from several donors. The repertoire was sequenced with immunoSEQ multiplex PCR; TCRdb's copy has only in-frame clones and lacks some. There are roughly 72,000 clones in the sample; about 94% occur only once, and under 0.5% lies in the top ten. The specimen sequenced was T cells isolated from PBMCs. These receptors all come from a human donor in good health.

The genes are TRBV18 and TRBJ2-5; 14 positions agree with TRBD2. The V and J ends lost 3 bases and 5 bases, in that order; junction bases with no gene match: 5. CDR1 is KGHSH, CDR2 LQKENI, per germline. The CDR3 sequence is 16 residues long. CDR3 nucleotide sequence: TGTGCCAGCTCACCCGGACTAGCGGGAGGAGGTGAGACCCAGTACTTC. As protein: CASSPGLAGGGETQYF. The whole variable domain, filled in from reference TRBV18 and TRBJ2-5, reads NAGVMQNPRHLVRRRGQEARLRCSPMKGHSHVYWYRQLPEEGLKFMVYLQKENIIDESGMPKERFSAEFPKEGPSILRIQQVVRGDSAAYFCASSPGLAGGGETQYFGPGTRLLVL.

The rearrangement joins TRBV28 to TRBJ2-3; a possible D gene is TRBD1 (7 bases). The CDR3 runs to 15 residues. V dropped 8 bases and J dropped 2 bases, with 17 bases sitting between them. CDR1 is MDHEN and CDR2 is SYDVKM in the germline V gene. Here the CDR3 DNA reads TGTGCCAGCCCTCCGGAGGGGGCGCTCACAGATACGCAGTATTTT. Translating it yields CASPPEGALTDTQYF.

V and J are TRBV13 and TRBJ2-7; the match to TRBD1 covers 7 bases. J was trimmed by 4 bases and V by 5 bases; bases with no gene match: 11. The germline CDR1 and CDR2 sequences are PRHDT and FYEKMQ (reference sequence). This CDR3 has 15 amino acids. This CDR3 reads CASSLTGTVTYEQYF. CDR3 DNA sequence: TGTGCCAGCAGCCTCACCGGGACAGTAACTTACGAGCAGTACTTC.

The chain is built from TRBV9 and TRBJ2-2, with 9 bases fitting TRBD2. This CDR3 comprises 15 residues. Trimming cost V 3 bases and J 5 bases; bases outside gene matches: 5. Germline V gene lookup returns CDR1 SGDLS and CDR2 YYNGEE. CDR3 protein: CASSAIAGATGELFF. In DNA form, the CDR3 reads TGTGCCAGCAGCGCAATAGCGGGAGCTACCGGGGAGCTGTTTTTT.

The rearrangement uses TRBV29-1 and TRBJ2-7; 8 bases align to TRBD1. The J segment lost 2 bases and the V segment lost 4 bases, leaving 4 bases of the junction unmatched. CDR3 length equals 13 residues. Germline CDR1 SQVTM, CDR2 ANQGSEA. CDR3 DNA sequence: TGCAGCGTTGTCCGGGACAGGCCCTACGAGCAGTACTTC. Its protein is CSVVRDRPYEQYF.

The chain uses TRBV9 and TRBJ2-2; D not resolved. The CDR3 is 13 residues long. Per the germline V gene, CDR1 is SGDLS and CDR2 is YYNGEE. V lost 4 bases, J lost 8 bases, and 12 bases lay in between. The CDR3: CASSPSIRGELFF. CDR3 coding DNA: TGTGCCAGCAGCCCTTCCATCAGGGGGGAGCTGTTTTTT.

A few counts support this clone. The rearrangement uses TRBV29-1 and TRBJ1-1; the D is unclear. The CDR3 loop spans 11 amino acids. The V end was cut by 6 bases, the J end by 2 bases, with 7 bases between. Germline loops: CDR1 SQVTM, CDR2 ANQGSEA. The CDR3 region is CSVRGNTEAFF. The CDR3 DNA follows: TGCAGCGTGCGGGGAAACACTGAAGCTTTCTTT. Full variable domain (missing parts from reference TRBV29-1 and TRBJ1-1): SAVISQKPSRDICQRGTSLTIQCQVDSQVTMMFWYRQQPGQSLTLIATANQGSEATYESGFVIDKFPISRPNLTFSTLTVSNMSPEDSSIYLCSVRGNTEAFFGQGTRLTVV.

The chain carries TRBV30 and TRBJ2-2; D not resolved. The V end lost 2 bases, the J end lost 7 bases, and 5 bases lay between the germline ends. This CDR3 has 11 residues. Germline CDR1 reads GTSNPN; CDR2 reads SVGIG (reference sequence). Here the CDR3 reads CAWSSGGELFF. CDR3 nucleotides: TGTGCCTGGAGTTCGGGCGGGGAGCTGTTTTTT.

This CDR3 is CASSGVSGLMSYNEQFF. CDR3 nucleotides: TGTGCCAGTAGTGGAGTTTCGGGACTTATGTCCTACAATGAGCAGTTCTTC. The chain carries TRBV19 and TRBJ2-1, with D possibly being TRBD2 (6 bases). Trimming cost V 5 bases and J 1 base, with 18 bases left between them. Germline V gene lookup returns CDR1 LNHDA and CDR2 SQIVND (reference sequence). This CDR3 is built from 17 residues.

The chain joins TRBV27 to TRBJ2-5, with 7 bases identical to TRBD1. After removal of 4 bases from V and 5 bases from J, the junction contained 10 bases not matched to a gene. Looked up from germline, CDR1 is MNHEY and CDR2 is SMNVEV (reference sequence). This CDR3 is 15 amino acids long. The CDR3, as DNA: TGTGCCAGCAGTTCTCGGGACAGACGGACGGAGACCCAGTACTTC. It specifies CASSSRDRRTETQYF.

The chain uses TRBV29-1 and TRBJ2-1, with a weak D call TRBD1 (6 bases). Looked up from germline, CDR1 is SQVTM and CDR2 is ANQGSEA. This CDR3 is 14 amino acids long. Trimming removed 7 bases from V and 7 bases from J, with 20 bases in between. The CDR3 is CSGIQTGAGNEQFF. In DNA, the CDR3 is TGCAGCGGCATACAGACAGGAGCCGGGAATGAGCAGTTCTTC.

This rearrangement joins TRBV5-4 to TRBJ2-7, with 9 bases matching TRBD1. Germline CDR1 and CDR2: SGHNT and YYREEE (reference sequence). Trimming took 0 bases from V and 4 from J; bases not matched to a gene: 8. CDR3 length: 16 residues. The CDR3 nucleotides are TGTGCCAGCAGCTTGGGTGCTCCGGGACAGGGATACGAGCAGTACTTC. This codes for CASSLGAPGQGYEQYF.

The chain combines TRBV11-2 with TRBJ2-1; 7 bases fit TRBD2. The CDR3 runs to 16 residues. Germline CDR1 is SGHAT and CDR2 is FQNNGV. V trimming: 8 bases; J trimming: 4 bases; junction bases outside the gene matches: 14. The CDR3 sequence: CASGMAGAFPYNEQFF. CDR3 DNA: TGTGCCAGCGGTATGGCGGGAGCTTTTCCGTACAATGAGCAGTTCTTC.

This clone has a single count. The genes are TRBV7-8 and TRBJ2-7; TRBD1 aligns across 7 bases. This CDR3 is built from 15 residues. Trimming at V came to 5 bases and at J to 6 bases, leaving 13 bases not matched to a gene. CDR1 is SGHVS and CDR2 is FQNEAQ in the germline V gene. CDR3 in amino acids: CASSARQGITSEQYF. CDR3 bases: TGTGCCAGCAGCGCCCGACAGGGAATAACAAGCGAGCAGTACTTC.

This clone was picked up a small number of times. The V and J genes are TRBV30 and TRBJ2-1, with 11 bases aligning to TRBD2. The germline CDR1 and CDR2 sequences are GTSNPN and SVGIG (reference sequence). With 4 bases clipped from V and 10 bases from J, the junction kept 6 bases outside the gene matches. The CDR3 is 13 residues long. CDR3 residues: CAWNSGRAREQFF. CDR3 nucleotide sequence: TGTGCCTGGAATAGCGGGAGGGCCCGGGAGCAGTTCTTC.

V and J are TRBV25-1 and TRBJ1-2, with 9 positions matching TRBD1. J was trimmed by 4 bases and V by 8 bases; bases with no gene match: 11. This CDR3 is built from 15 residues. The V gene's germline CDR1 is MGHDK and CDR2 SYGVNS. The CDR3 region has the DNA TGTGCCAGCCCTACCTCCGGGACAGGGATCTATGGCTACACCTTC. Protein product: CASPTSGTGIYGYTF.

The J gene is TRBJ2-7, the V gene TRBV30; no definite D call. This CDR3 is 14 amino acids long. V gave up 2 bases and J gave up 2 bases, with 13 bases separating them. CDR1 and CDR2 (germline): GTSNPN, SVGIG (reference sequence). CDR3 in amino acids: CAWSIRRKTYEQYF. CDR3 bases: TGTGCCTGGAGTATTCGGCGGAAAACCTACGAGCAGTACTTC.

This chain links TRBV4-3 with TRBJ1-1; D is uncertain. The length of the CDR3 is 13 residues. Trimming left V 2 bases short and J 1 base short, with 5 bases between. Germline CDR1 reads LGHNA; CDR2 reads YSLEER. CDR3 sequence: CASSQTPNTEAFF. CDR3 coding DNA: TGCGCCAGCAGCCAAACTCCGAACACTGAAGCTTTCTTT.

The chain employs TRBV6-5 and TRBJ1-3; D is undetermined. The CDR3 runs 15 residues. Trimming stripped 5 bases from V and 0 bases from J, with 11 bases between. Germline V gives CDR1 MNHEY, CDR2 SVGAGI. CDR3 sequence: CASSQSRVSGNTIYF. CDR3 coding DNA: TGTGCCAGCAGTCAATCTCGGGTCTCTGGAAACACCATATATTTT.

The J gene is TRBJ1-4, the V gene TRBV18, with 9 positions matching TRBD1. The CDR3 runs 14 residues. Looked up from germline, CDR1 is KGHSH and CDR2 is LQKENI. J was trimmed by 8 bases and V by 3 bases; bases with no gene match: 4. The CDR3 coding sequence is TGTGCCAGCTCACCTATGGGACAGGGAGAAAAACTGTTTTTT. Residues: CASSPMGQGEKLFF.

This rearrangement joins TRBV4-1 to TRBJ2-1, with 8 bases fitting TRBD2. Germline V lookup: CDR1 MGHRA, CDR2 YSYEKL. This CDR3 comprises 19 residues. J was trimmed by 6 bases and V by 0 bases; bases with no gene match: 16. The CDR3 protein is CASSQDHWREASGSNEQFF. CDR3 coding DNA: TGCGCCAGCAGCCAAGATCATTGGCGGGAGGCTTCTGGGAGCAATGAGCAGTTCTTC.

The rearrangement joins TRBV19 to TRBJ2-5; no reliable D call. Trimming left V 5 bases short and J 7 bases short, with 11 bases between. CDR1 and CDR2 (germline): LNHDA, SQIVND (reference sequence). This CDR3 comprises 12 residues. CDR3 loop: CASSPAVGTQYF. The DNA of the CDR3 is TGTGCCAGTAGTCCTGCAGTTGGGACCCAGTACTTC.

The genes are TRBV13 and TRBJ2-7; no clear D. Germline lookup yields CDR1 PRHDT and CDR2 FYEKMQ (reference sequence). Deletions cut 3 bases from V and 6 bases from J, with 6 bases between. The CDR3 runs to 11 residues. The CDR3 coding sequence is TGTGCCAGCAGCTTCAGATCCGAGCAGTACTTC. It yields the protein CASSFRSEQYF.

V gene TRBV4-1 combines with J gene TRBJ1-5; 7 bases fit TRBD1. The trim removed 3 bases at V and 4 bases at J, leaving 6 bases unmatched. Germline-derived CDR1 and CDR2 are MGHRA and YSYEKL. CDR3 length: 15 residues. The CDR3 loop is CASSHLTGENQPQHF. The DNA for the CDR3 is TGCGCCAGCAGCCATTTAACAGGGGAGAATCAGCCCCAGCATTTT.

The rearrangement uses TRBV9 and TRBJ2-2; TRBD2 aligns across 8 bases. The junction had 6 bases not matched to a gene; V was cut back by 3 bases and J by 2 bases. In germline, CDR1 is SGDLS, CDR2 YYNGEE. The CDR3 contains 16 residues. CDR3 region: CASSERGRGNTGELFF. CDR3 sequence (DNA): TGTGCCAGCAGCGAGCGGGGGAGGGGAAACACCGGGGAGCTGTTTTTT.

The chain joins TRBV19 to TRBJ1-2; 8 positions agree with TRBD1. The CDR3 is made up of 19 amino acids. CDR1 is LNHDA, CDR2 SQIVND, per germline (reference sequence). V gave up 6 bases and J gave up 2 bases; unmatched junction bases: 20. CDR3 in amino acids: CASRRASSGTGLLNYGYTF. The CDR3 bases are TGTGCCAGTAGAAGAGCGTCTTCCGGGACAGGTCTCCTAAACTATGGCTACACCTTC.